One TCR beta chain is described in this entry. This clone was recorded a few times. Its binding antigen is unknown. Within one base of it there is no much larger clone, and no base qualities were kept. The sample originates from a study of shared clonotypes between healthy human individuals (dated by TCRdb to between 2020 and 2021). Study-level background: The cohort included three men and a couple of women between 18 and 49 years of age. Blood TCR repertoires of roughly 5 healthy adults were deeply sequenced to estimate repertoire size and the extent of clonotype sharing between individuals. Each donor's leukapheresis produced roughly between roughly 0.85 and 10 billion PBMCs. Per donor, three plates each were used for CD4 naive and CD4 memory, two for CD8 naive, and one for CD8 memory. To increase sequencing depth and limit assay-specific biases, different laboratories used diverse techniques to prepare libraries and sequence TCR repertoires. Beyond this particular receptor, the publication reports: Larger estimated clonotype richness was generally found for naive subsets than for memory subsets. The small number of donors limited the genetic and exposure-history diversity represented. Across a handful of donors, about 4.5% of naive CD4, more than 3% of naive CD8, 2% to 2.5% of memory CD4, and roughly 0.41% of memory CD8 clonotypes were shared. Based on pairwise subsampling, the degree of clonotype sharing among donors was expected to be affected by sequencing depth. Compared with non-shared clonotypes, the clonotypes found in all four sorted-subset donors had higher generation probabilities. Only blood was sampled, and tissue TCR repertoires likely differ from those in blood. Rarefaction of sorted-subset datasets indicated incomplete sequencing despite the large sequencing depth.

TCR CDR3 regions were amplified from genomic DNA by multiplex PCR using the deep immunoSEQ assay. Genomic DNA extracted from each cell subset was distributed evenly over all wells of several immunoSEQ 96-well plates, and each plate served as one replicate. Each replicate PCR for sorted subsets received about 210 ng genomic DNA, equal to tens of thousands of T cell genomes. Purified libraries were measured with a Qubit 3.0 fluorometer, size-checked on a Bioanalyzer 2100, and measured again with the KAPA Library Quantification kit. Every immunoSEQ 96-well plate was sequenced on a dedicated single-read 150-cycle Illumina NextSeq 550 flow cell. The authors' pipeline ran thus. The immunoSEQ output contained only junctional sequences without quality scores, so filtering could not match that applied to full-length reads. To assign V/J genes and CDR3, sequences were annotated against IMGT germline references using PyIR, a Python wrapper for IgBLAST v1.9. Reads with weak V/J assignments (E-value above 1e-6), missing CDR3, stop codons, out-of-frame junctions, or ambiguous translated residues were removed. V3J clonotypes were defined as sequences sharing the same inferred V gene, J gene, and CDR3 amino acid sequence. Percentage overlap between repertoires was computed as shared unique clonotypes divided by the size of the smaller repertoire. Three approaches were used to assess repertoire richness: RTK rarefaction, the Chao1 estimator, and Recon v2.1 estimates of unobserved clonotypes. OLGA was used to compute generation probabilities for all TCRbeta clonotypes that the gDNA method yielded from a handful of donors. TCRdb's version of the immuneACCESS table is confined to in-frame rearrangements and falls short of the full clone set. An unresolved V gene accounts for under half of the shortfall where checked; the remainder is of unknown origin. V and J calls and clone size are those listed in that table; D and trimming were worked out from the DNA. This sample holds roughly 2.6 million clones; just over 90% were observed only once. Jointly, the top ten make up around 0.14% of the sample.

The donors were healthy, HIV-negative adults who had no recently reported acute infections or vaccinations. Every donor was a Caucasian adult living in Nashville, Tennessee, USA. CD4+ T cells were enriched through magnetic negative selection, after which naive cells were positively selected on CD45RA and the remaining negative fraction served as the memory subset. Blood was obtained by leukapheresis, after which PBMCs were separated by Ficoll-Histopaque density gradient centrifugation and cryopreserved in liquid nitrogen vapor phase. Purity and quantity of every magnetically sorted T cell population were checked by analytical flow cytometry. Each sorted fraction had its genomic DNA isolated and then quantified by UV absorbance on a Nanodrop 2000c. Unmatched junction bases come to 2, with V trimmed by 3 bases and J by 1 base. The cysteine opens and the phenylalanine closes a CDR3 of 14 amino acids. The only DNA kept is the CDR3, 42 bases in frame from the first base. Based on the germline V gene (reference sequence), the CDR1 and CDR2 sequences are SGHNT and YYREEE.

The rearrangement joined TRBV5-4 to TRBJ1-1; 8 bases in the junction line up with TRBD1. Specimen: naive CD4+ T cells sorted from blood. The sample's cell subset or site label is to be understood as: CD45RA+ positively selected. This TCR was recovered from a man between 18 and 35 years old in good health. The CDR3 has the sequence CASSYGTGNTEAFF. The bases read TGTGCCAGCAGCTACGGGACAGGGAACACTGAAGCTTTCTTT. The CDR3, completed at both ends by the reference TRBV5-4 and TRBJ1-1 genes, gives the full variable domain ETGVTQSPTHLIKTRGQQVTLRCSSQSGHNTVSWYQQALGQGPQFIFQYYREEENGRGNFPPRFSGLQFPNYSSELNVNALELDDSALYLCASSYGTGNTEAFFGQGTRLTVV.